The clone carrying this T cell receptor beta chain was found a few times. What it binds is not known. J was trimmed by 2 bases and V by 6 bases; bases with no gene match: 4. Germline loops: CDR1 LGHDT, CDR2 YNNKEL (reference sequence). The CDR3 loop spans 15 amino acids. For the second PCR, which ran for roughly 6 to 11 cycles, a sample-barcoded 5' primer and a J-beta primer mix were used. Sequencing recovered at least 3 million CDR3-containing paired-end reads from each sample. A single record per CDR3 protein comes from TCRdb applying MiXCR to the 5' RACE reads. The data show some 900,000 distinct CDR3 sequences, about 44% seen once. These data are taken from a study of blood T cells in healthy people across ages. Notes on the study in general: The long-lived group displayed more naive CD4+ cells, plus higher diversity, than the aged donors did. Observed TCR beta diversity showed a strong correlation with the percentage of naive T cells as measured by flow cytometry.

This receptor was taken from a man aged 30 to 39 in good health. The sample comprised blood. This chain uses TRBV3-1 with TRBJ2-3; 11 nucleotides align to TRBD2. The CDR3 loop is CASRASGGFTDTQYF. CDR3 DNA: TGTGCCAGCAGGGCTAGCGGGGGGTTCACAGATACGCAGTATTTT.